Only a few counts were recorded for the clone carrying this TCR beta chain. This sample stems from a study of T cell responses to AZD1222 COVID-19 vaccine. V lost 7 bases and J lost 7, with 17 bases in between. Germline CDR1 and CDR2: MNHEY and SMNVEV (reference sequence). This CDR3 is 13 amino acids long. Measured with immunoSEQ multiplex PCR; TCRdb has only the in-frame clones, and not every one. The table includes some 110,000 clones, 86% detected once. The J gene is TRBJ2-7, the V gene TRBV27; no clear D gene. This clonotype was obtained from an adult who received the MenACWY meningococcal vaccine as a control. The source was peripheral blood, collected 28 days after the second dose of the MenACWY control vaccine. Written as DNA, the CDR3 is TGTGCCAGCATGGCCACCCCGTCGCGGGAGCAGTACTTC. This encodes CASMATPSREQYF.